This T cell receptor (beta chain) appears in the sequencing data of a study of T cell changes during pregnancy in multiple sclerosis. This table comes from immunoSEQ multiplex PCR, and its TCRdb copy is limited to in-frame clones, with some not included. The sample consists of approximately 100,000 clones, just under 95% of them appearing once. Trimming took off 6 bases at V and 1 base at J, with 12 bases between the two ends. The CDR3 extends over 15 amino acids. The germline CDR1 and CDR2 sequences are SGHAT and FQNNGV. The chain combines TRBV11-2 with TRBJ2-2; TRBD2 might be the D (7 bases). The source was peripheral blood, collected in the first trimester of pregnancy. This sequence was found in a female donor with multiple sclerosis, enrolled in a pregnancy study. The CDR3, as DNA: TGTGCCAGCAGGGGGGCTAGCGGGAACACCGGGGAGCTGTTTTTT. This encodes CASRGASGNTGELFF.